A selection of T cell receptor beta chains follows, all from one sample in a study of blood T cell repertoires in COVID-19. The table came from immunoSEQ multiplex PCR; TCRdb's copy has only in-frame clones and leaves some out. The data show fewer than 450,000 clones, with around nine tenths seen just once and 5.5% to 7.5% held by the top ten. Material: peripheral blood. These receptor sequences come from an older woman with COVID-19, enrolled during active disease. Each CDR3 is given with its conserved first and last residue.

J gene: TRBJ1-1; V gene: TRBV21-1; CDR3 protein: CASSSIRGQGAVRAFF
J gene: TRBJ1-1; V gene: TRBV10-1; CDR3 protein: CASRHNQNTEAFF
J gene: TRBJ1-4; V gene: TRBV6-5; CDR3 protein: CASRRTGGQEKLFF
J gene: TRBJ1-5; V gene: TRBV28; CDR3 protein: CASRETLFLSVTGQPQHF
J gene: TRBJ2-2; V gene: TRBV7-6; CDR3 protein: CASSLGQATGELFF
J gene: TRBJ1-5; V gene: TRBV5-6; CDR3 protein: CASSFDRTGGQPQHF
J gene: TRBJ2-2; V gene: TRBV4-2; CDR3 protein: CASSQHYNTGELFF
J gene: TRBJ2-5; V gene: TRBV11-2; CDR3 protein: CASSGRLAGETQYF
J gene: TRBJ1-3; V gene: TRBV15; CDR3 protein: CATSRDAGGNGNTIYF
J gene: TRBJ2-7; V gene: TRBV2; CDR3 protein: CASTQPGGYEQYF
J gene: TRBJ1-2; V gene: TRBV28; CDR3 protein: CASSDWTGYKSGYTF
J gene: TRBJ1-2; V gene: TRBV6-5; CDR3 protein: CASRIAANYGYTF
J gene: TRBJ1-2; V gene: TRBV29-1; CDR3 protein: CSVPGTGGIYYGYTF
J gene: TRBJ1-1; V gene: TRBV3-1/TRBV3-2; CDR3 protein: CASSQDRANTEAFF
J gene: TRBJ1-6; V gene: TRBV3-1/TRBV3-2; CDR3 protein: CASSLNLNSPLHF
J gene: TRBJ2-7; V gene: TRBV5-8; CDR3 protein: CASSLEGRGYEQYF
J gene: TRBJ1-5; V gene: TRBV6-2/TRBV6-3; CDR3 protein: CASSKYSNQPQHF
J gene: TRBJ2-7; V gene: TRBV28; CDR3 protein: CASSLSDTTYEQYF
J gene: TRBJ1-4; V gene: TRBV7-2; CDR3 protein: CASSLWDSKKLFF
J gene: TRBJ2-7; V gene: TRBV23-1; CDR3 protein: CASSQSGGDRDYYEQYF
J gene: TRBJ1-1; V gene: TRBV4-1; CDR3 protein: CASSQGGPLKAFF
J gene: TRBJ2-3; V gene: TRBV11-2; CDR3 protein: CASSSRSGGTDTQYF
J gene: TRBJ2-1; V gene: TRBV12-3/TRBV12-4; CDR3 protein: CASSFGQGQFF
J gene: TRBJ1-1; V gene: TRBV19; CDR3 protein: CASSAYETAEAFF
J gene: TRBJ1-5; V gene: TRBV6-2/TRBV6-3; CDR3 protein: CASSYSVSNQPQHF
J gene: TRBJ2-5; V gene: TRBV5-4; CDR3 protein: CASSRGGTETQYF
J gene: TRBJ1-5; V gene: TRBV28; CDR3 protein: CASSQASGEPQHF
J gene: TRBJ1-1; V gene: TRBV7-9; CDR3 protein: CASSLVGPGASTEAFF
J gene: TRBJ1-6; V gene: TRBV5-6; CDR3 protein: CASSRSDRGYNSPLHF
J gene: TRBJ1-5; V gene: TRBV5-1; CDR3 protein: CASSLSGNQPQHF
J gene: TRBJ2-7; V gene: TRBV6-1; CDR3 protein: CASSENREGKQYF
J gene: TRBJ1-5; V gene: TRBV20-1; CDR3 protein: CSASSGDQPQHF
J gene: TRBJ1-1; V gene: TRBV25-1; CDR3 protein: CASSDPGVITEAFF
J gene: TRBJ2-7; V gene: TRBV7-8; CDR3 protein: CASSPTGEEQYF
J gene: TRBJ1-6; V gene: TRBV5-6; CDR3 protein: CASSLEAGLNSPLHF
J gene: TRBJ2-3; V gene: TRBV4-1; CDR3 protein: CASSQLFQRGWTDTQYF